This T cell receptor beta chain was identified in a study of control samples from healthy donors and cancer patients. The germline V gene has CDR1 SGHDT and CDR2 YYEEEE. After removal of 2 bases from V and 0 bases from J, the junction contained 4 bases not matched to a gene. This CDR3 has 17 amino acids. Libraries were prepared by immunoSEQ multiplex PCR; TCRdb keeps only in-frame clonotypes and omits some of them. This table holds roughly 150,000 clones, roughly 90% found once. The rearrangement links TRBV5-6 to TRBJ2-1, with 11 bases matching TRBD2. This receptor was obtained from a woman in her 30s in good health. Sequencing input: blood. CDR3 nucleotides: TGTGCCAGCAGCTTCGGGACTAGCGGCAACTCCTACAATGAGCAGTTCTTC. It specifies CASSFGTSGNSYNEQFF.